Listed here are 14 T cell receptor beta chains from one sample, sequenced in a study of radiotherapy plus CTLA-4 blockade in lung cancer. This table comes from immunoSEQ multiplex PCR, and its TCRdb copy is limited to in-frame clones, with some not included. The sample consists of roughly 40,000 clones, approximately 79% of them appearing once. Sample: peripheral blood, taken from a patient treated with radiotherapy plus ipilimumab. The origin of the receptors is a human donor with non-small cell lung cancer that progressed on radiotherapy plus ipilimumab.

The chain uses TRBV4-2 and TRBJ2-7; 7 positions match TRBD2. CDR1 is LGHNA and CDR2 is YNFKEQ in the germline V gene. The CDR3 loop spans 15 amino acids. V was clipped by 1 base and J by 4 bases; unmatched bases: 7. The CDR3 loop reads CASSQGPSGGYEQYF. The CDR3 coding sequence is TGTGCCAGCAGCCAAGGCCCTAGCGGAGGTTACGAGCAGTACTTC.

CDR3 nucleotide sequence: TGTGCCAGCAGTAAGGGACTAGACTACGAGCAGTACTTC. It yields the protein CASSKGLDYEQYF. The chain links TRBV6-1 to TRBJ2-7; TRBD2 matches at 8 bases. This CDR3 is 13 amino acids long. V shed 5 bases, J shed 3 bases, and the junction held 3 bases outside the gene matches. The germline CDR1 and CDR2 sequences are MNHNS and SASEGT.

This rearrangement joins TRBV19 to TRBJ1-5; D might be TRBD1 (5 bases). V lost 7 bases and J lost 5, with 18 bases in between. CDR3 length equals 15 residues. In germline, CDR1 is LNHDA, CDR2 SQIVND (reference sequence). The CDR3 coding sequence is TGTGCCAGTACCGAAAGACAGTCCCTTTATCAGCCCCAGCATTTT. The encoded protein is CASTERQSLYQPQHF.

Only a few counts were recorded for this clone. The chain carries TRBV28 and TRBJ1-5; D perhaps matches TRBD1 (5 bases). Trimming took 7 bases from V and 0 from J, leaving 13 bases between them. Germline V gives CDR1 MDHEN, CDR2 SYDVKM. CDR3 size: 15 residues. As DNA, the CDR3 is TGTGCCAGCACCGAATACAGGATTAGCAATCAGCCCCAGCATTTT. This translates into CASTEYRISNQPQHF.

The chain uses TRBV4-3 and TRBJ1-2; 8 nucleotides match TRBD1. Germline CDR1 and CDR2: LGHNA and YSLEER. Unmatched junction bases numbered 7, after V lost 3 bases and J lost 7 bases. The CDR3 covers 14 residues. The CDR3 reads CASSQGTGGGGYTF. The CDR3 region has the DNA TGCGCCAGCAGCCAGGGGACAGGAGGGGGTGGCTACACCTTC.

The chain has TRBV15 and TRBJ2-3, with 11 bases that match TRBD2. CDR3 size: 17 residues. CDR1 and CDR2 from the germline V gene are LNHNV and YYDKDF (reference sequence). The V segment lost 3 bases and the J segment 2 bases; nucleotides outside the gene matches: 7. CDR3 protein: CATSSPSSGGITDTQYF. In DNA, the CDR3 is TGTGCCACCAGCAGCCCCTCTAGCGGGGGGATCACAGATACGCAGTATTTT.

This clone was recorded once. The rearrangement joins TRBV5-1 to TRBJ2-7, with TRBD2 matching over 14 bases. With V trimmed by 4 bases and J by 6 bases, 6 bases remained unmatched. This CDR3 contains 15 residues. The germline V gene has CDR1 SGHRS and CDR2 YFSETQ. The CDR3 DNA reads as TGCGCCAGCAGCCGACTAGCGGGGGGGCCCAGCGAGCAGTACTTC. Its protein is CASSRLAGGPSEQYF.

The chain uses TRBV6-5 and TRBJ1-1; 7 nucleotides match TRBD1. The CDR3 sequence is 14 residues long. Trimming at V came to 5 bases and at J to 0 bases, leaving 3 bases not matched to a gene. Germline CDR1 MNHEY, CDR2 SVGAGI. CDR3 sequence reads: CASSDDRVNTEAFF. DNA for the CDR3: TGTGCCAGCAGTGACGACAGGGTGAACACTGAAGCTTTCTTT.

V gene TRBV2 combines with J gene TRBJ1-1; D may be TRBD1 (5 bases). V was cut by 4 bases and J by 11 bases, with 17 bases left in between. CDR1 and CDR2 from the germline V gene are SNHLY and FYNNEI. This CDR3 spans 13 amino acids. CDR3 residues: CASSATATIVAFF. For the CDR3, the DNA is TGTGCCAGCAGTGCGACAGCCACCATAGTCGCTTTCTTT.

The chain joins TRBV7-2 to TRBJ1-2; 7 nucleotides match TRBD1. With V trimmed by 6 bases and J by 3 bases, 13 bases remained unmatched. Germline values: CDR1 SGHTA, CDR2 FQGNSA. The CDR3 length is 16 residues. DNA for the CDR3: TGTGCCAGCAGAAGCCGCATCGGACAGGCCCACTATGGCTACACCTTC. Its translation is CASRSRIGQAHYGYTF. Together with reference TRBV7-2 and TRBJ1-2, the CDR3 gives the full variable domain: GAGVSQSPSNKVTEKGKDVELRCDPISGHTALYWYRQSLGQGLEFLIYFQGNSAPDKSGLPSDRFSAERTGGSVSTLTIQRTQQEDSAVYLCASRSRIGQAHYGYTFGSGTRLTVV.

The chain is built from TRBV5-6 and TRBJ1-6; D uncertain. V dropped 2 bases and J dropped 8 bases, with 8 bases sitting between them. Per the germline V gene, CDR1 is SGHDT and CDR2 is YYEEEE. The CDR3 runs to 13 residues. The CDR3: CASSLKRDSPLHF. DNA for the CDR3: TGTGCCAGCAGCTTAAAGAGAGATTCACCCCTCCACTTT.

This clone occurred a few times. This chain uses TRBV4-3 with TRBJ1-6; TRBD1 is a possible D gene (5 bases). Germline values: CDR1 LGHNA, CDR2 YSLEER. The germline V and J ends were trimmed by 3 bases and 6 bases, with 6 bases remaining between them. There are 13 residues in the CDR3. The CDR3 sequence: CASSHGANSPLHF. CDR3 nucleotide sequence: TGCGCCAGCAGCCATGGGGCTAATTCACCCCTCCACTTT.

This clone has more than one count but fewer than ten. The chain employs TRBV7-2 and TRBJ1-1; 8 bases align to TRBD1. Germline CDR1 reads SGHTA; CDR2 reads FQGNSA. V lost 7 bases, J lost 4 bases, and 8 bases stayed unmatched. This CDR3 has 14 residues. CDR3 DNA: TGTGCCAGCATCGACAGGGGAGGTAGCACTGAAGCTTTCTTT. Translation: CASIDRGGSTEAFF. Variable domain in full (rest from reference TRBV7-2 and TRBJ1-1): GAGVSQSPSNKVTEKGKDVELRCDPISGHTALYWYRQSLGQGLEFLIYFQGNSAPDKSGLPSDRFSAERTGGSVSTLTIQRTQQEDSAVYLCASIDRGGSTEAFFGQGTRLTVV.

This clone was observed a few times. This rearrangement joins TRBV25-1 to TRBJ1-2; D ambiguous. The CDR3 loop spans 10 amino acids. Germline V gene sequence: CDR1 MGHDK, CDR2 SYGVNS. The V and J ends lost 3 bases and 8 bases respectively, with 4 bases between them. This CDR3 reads CASSDLGYTF. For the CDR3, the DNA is TGTGCCAGCAGTGATCTCGGCTACACCTTC.